These T cell receptor beta chains were read from a single sample in a study of tumor-infiltrating lymphocytes in primary liver carcinoma. MiXCR was run by TCRdb on the multiplex PCR reads, yielding one entry per CDR3 protein. The data contain around 40,000 distinct CDR3 sequences, approximately 73% of them singletons. Sequencing input: liver tumor tissue from sampling region 2. The source is a man aged 35-49 years with primary liver carcinoma and hepatitis B virus infection. The CDR3 runs from the conserved cysteine through the conserved F or W. Fields, in order: CDR3 protein, CDR3 DNA, V gene, D gene, J gene, clone size. A D gene is named only where the DNA matches it firmly. The size entry is marked missing in some rows and otherwise reads once, few, many or a size class.

CDSMGPYEQYF,TGCGACAGCATGGGCCCTTATGAGCAGTACTTC,TRBV10-2,.,TRBJ2-7,.
CVSSSNYGDLNEQFF,TGTGTCAGCAGCTCCAATTACGGGGACCTCAATGAGCAGTTCTTC,TRBV5-4,.,TRBJ2-1,.
CTSSEWTGNAQYF,TGTACCAGCAGCGAATGGACAGGGAACGCGCAGTACTTC,TRBV6-1,TRBD1,TRBJ2-7,.
CASSPGSFSSGANVLTF,TGTGCCAGCAGCCCCGGGTCTTTCTCCTCTGGGGCCAATGTCCTGACTTTC,TRBV5-4,.,TRBJ2-6,.
CASTTSAVPKNIQRF,TGTGCCAGCACCACTTCGGCGGTACCCAAAAACATTCAGCGCTTC,TRBV11-2,.,TRBJ2-4,.
CASSLKGGRKDIQYF,TGTGCCAGCAGCTTGAAAGGGGGCAGGAAAGACATTCAGTACTTC,TRBV5-4,TRBD1,TRBJ2-4,.
CASSISGLAGTSSYEQYF,TGTGCCAGTAGTATTAGTGGACTAGCGGGAACATCCTCGTACGAGCAGTACTTC,TRBV19,TRBD2,TRBJ2-7,.
CASSQGAAGANVLAF,TGTGCCAGCAGCCAAGGCGCGGCTGGGGCCAACGTCCTGGCTTTC,TRBV14,.,TRBJ2-6,once
CASSSGSATMITEAFF,TGTGCCAGCAGTTCCGGGTCAGCCACCATGATCACTGAAGCTTTCTTT,TRBV28,.,TRBJ1-1,.
CALSNTGIGDEQYF,TGTGCCTTGAGTAATACCGGGATAGGGGACGAGCAGTACTTC,TRBV30,.,TRBJ2-7,.
CASSLESSQETQYF,TGTGCCAGCAGCCTGGAGAGTAGCCAAGAGACCCAGTACTTC,TRBV5-6,.,TRBJ2-5,.
CATISQWETSATNEKLLF,TGTGCCACCATTTCCCAATGGGAAACGTCTGCAACTAATGAAAAACTGCTTTTT,TRBV24-1,.,TRBJ1-4,.
CASNSQWQGDGGYTF,TGTGCCAGCAACTCCCAGTGGCAGGGGGACGGAGGCTACACCTTC,TRBV5-6,TRBD1,TRBJ1-2,.
CASSLGGTTLYEQYF,TGTGCCAGCAGCTTAGGCGGGACCACTCTGTACGAGCAGTACTTC,TRBV5-5,.,TRBJ2-7,once
CSVGLAGGFYNEQFF,TGCAGCGTTGGACTAGCGGGAGGGTTCTACAATGAGCAGTTCTTC,TRBV29-1,TRBD2,TRBJ2-1,large
CASSQPQEIQYF,TGCGCCAGCAGCCAACCTCAAGAGATACAATACTTC,TRBV4-1,.,TRBJ2-5,.
CATSDNQPQHF,TGTGCCACCAGTGATAATCAGCCCCAGCATTTT,TRBV24-1,.,TRBJ1-5,many
CASTHTGREQFF,TGTGCCAGCACCCACACCGGGCGGGAGCAGTTCTTC,TRBV7-2,.,TRBJ2-1,many
CTSSLRGGRITWELFF,TGTACCAGCAGCCTCCGTGGAGGGCGAATCACCTGGGAGCTGTTTTTT,TRBV12-3/TRBV12-4,.,TRBJ2-2,.
CCIEADRGRAETQYF,TGCTGCATTGAAGCGGACAGGGGGCGAGCAGAAACCCAGTACTTC,TRBV29-1,TRBD1,TRBJ2-5,.
CASSHGRFRETKYF,TGTGCCAGCAGTCATGGCAGGTTTAGGGAGACCAAGTACTTC,TRBV12-3/TRBV12-4,.,TRBJ2-5,once
CASSSRWQRGGGYTF,TGTGCCAGCAGCTCCCGGTGGCAGAGGGGCGGAGGCTACACCTTC,TRBV5-6,.,TRBJ1-2,.
CASSSRSSRLYGEQYF,TGTGCCAGCAGTTCCAGGTCTAGTAGGCTATATGGCGAGCAGTACTTT,TRBV12-3/TRBV12-4,.,TRBJ2-7,.
CAISPGRNLGTGELVF,TGTGCCATCAGTCCGGGACGTAACTTAGGCACCGGGGAACTGGTTTTT,TRBV10-3,.,TRBJ2-2,.
CVSSLGLGVAQPQHF,TGTGTCAGCAGCTTAGGTCTGGGGGTGGCTCAGCCCCAACATTTT,TRBV11-3,.,TRBJ1-5,.
CASSLGTDTHEKYF,TGTGCCAGCAGCTTAGGGACCGACACCCACGAGAAGTACTTT,TRBV5-4,.,TRBJ2-7,.
CASSSGRRGITDTQYF,TGTGCCAGCAGTTCTGGGCGGCGGGGGATCACAGATACGCAGTATTTT,TRBV28,TRBD2,TRBJ2-3,many
CATSDSTGGVNIQYF,TGTGCCACCAGTGATTCGACAGGGGGGGTGAACATTCAGTACTTC,TRBV24-1,TRBD1,TRBJ2-4,many
CASSPPGQGASKNIQRF,TGTGCCAGCAGCCCTCCGGGACAGGGAGCATCAAAAAACATTCAGCGCTTC,TRBV11-1,TRBD1,TRBJ2-4,.
CASRREQESQYF,TGTGCCAGCAGGAGGGAACAGGAGAGCCAGTACTTC,TRBV12-3/TRBV12-4,.,TRBJ2-5,.
CASSFSGRGNEQYF,TGTGCCAGCAGTTTTAGCGGGAGAGGGAACGAGCAGTACTTC,TRBV2,TRBD2,TRBJ2-7,many
CASSSSASLAGDNEQFF,TGTGCCAGCAGCTCCAGCGCGTCACTAGCGGGAGACAATGAGCAGTTCTTC,TRBV7-6,TRBD2,TRBJ2-1,many
CASSHRGQGEQFF,TGTGCCAGCAGTCACAGAGGGCAGGGTGAGCAGTTCTTC,TRBV12-3/TRBV12-4,.,TRBJ2-1,.
CASSSIQSQYF,TGTGCCAGCAGTTCCATCCAGAGCCAGTACTTC,TRBV6-2/TRBV6-3,.,TRBJ2-5,.
CAGSSYIGELFF,TGTGCCGGCAGCTCATACATCGGGGAGCTGTTTTTT,TRBV6-2/TRBV6-3,.,TRBJ2-2,.
CASSTPPGGVPYNEQFF,TGTGCCAGCAGCACCCCCCCAGGGGGAGTACCCTACAATGAGCAGTTCTTC,TRBV11-2,TRBD1,TRBJ2-1,many
CASSETLPGGAANTGELFF,TGTGCCAGCAGTGAAACCCTTCCCGGGGGCGCCGCGAACACCGGGGAGCTGTTTTTT,TRBV6-1,.,TRBJ2-2,.
CASSFLVLMCEASF,TGTGCCAGCAGTTTTCTCGTACTAATGTGTGAAGCTTCCTTT,TRBV12-3/TRBV12-4,.,TRBJ1-1,few
CASSNRPVGGGELFF,TGTGCCAGTAGTAACCGACCCGTGGGTGGCGGGGAGCTGTTTTTT,TRBV19,.,TRBJ2-2,few
CASSFNGYTF,TGTGCCAGCAGTTTTAATGGCTACACCTTC,TRBV28,.,TRBJ1-2,many
CASSSGQGRTEAFF,TGTGCCAGCAGCTCGGGCCAAGGGAGGACTGAAGCTTTCTTT,TRBV7-3,.,TRBJ1-1,many
CAINEIGLAGGSGTDTQYF,TGTGCTATCAATGAAATTGGACTAGCGGGAGGAAGTGGCACAGATACGCAGTATTTT,TRBV10-3,TRBD2,TRBJ2-3,.
CTSSEGASGANVLTF,TGTACCAGCAGTGAAGGGGCCTCTGGGGCCAACGTCCTGACTTTC,TRBV25-1,.,TRBJ2-6,.